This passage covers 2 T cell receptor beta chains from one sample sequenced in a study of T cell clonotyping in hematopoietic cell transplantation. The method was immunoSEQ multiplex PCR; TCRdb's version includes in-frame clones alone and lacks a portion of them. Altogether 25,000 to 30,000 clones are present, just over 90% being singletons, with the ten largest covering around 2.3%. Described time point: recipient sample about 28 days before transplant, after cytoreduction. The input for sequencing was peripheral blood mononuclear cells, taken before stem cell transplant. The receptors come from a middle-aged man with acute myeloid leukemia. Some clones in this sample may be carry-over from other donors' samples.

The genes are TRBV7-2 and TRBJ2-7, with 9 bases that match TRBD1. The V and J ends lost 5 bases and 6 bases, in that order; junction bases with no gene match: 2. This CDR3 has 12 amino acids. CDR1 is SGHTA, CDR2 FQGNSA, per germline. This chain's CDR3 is CASSRQGGEQYF. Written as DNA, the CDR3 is TGTGCCAGCAGCCGACAGGGGGGCGAGCAGTACTTC.

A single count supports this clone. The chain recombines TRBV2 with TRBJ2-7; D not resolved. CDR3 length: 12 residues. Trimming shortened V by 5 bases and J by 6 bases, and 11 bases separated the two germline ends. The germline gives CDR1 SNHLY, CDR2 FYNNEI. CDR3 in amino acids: CASSNHKGEQYF. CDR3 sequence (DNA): TGTGCCAGCAGTAACCATAAAGGCGAGCAGTACTTC.